Given below is one T cell receptor (beta chain) in context. The CDR3 runs to 15 residues. Germline CDR1 SGHTA, CDR2 FQGNSA. V dropped 2 bases and J dropped 3 bases, with 11 bases sitting between them. The sorted Tregs were CD4+CD25+CD127-/low cells. Each CDR3 protein gets one entry after TCRdb re-called the 5' RACE reads with MiXCR. Of approximately 60,000 distinct CDR3 sequences listed, around 21% are singletons. The chain has TRBV7-2 and TRBJ1-5; the D gene is possibly TRBD1 (6 bases). The source is a female donor with breast cancer. Sequencing used tumor-infiltrating Tregs sorted from the breast tumor. The CDR3 here is CASSLNQGYNQPQHF. Here the CDR3 DNA reads TGTGCCAGCAGCTTAAACCAGGGGTACAATCAGCCCCAGCATTTT.